This T cell receptor (beta chain) is from a study of blood T cell repertoires in COVID-19 (dated by TCRdb to the early 2020s). Looking at the study overall: Samples from collaborators originated in the United States, Italy and Spain and spanned both the acute and convalescent phases of COVID-19. Subjects who had been exposed to COVID-19, were actively infected with it, or had recovered from it provided the deeply sampled blood TCRbeta repertoires that made up the dataset. The sample metadata nearly always contained a de-identified subject ID, COVID-19 status, age in years and sex. Where HLA class I and class II types were available, the types were taken from metadata supplied by the sample provider, not from assay-based typing. The repertoires were released in a freely available public database meant as a resource for research on the immune response to SARS-CoV-2. The material from the prospective study consisted of cDNA or gDNA derived from T cells, B-cell-depleted T cells, or PBMCs. Samples were obtained from the ongoing ImmuneRACE study (first 160 participants) and from 1,254 subjects provided by 6 global collaborators.

TCRbeta CDR3 regions were amplified from genomic DNA using the immunoSEQ Assay, a bias-controlled multiplex PCR. In the paper's pipeline: Nucleated cell counts per sample were estimated from amplification of reference gene primers within the assay. To quantify the absolute abundance of each unique TCRbeta CDR3 rearrangement, sequence reads were collapsed and filtered. For each sample, productive Simpson clonality was calculated as the square root of Simpson's diversity index over productive rearrangements. TCRdb holds this immuneACCESS table with in-frame rearrangements only. Some clones are missing; in checked studies, unresolved V genes explain under half, and the rest has no known cause. V and J calls and clone size are those listed in that table; D and trimming were worked out from the DNA. The table for this sample lists 350,000 or so clones; about 90% of them were counted only once. The biggest ten clones account for around 0.92% of the sample.

In the prospective study, participants were roughly 18 to 100 years old, resided in approximately 25 geographic areas of the United States, and were enrolled through a virtual design. In the prospective study, participants were assigned to cohorts based on the clinical history participants reported in a screening survey and a study questionnaire. Exposed participants had been in contact, within 2 weeks of entering the study, with a person who had a PCR-confirmed or clinician-diagnosed case of COVID-19. Mobile phlebotomists in the prospective study collected whole blood, serum and a nasopharyngeal or oropharyngeal swab from every participant. Participants in the prospective study had the option to provide additional blood draws and questionnaires over a roughly 2-month period. Before DNA extraction, prospective study blood samples were shipped either frozen or at room temperature. Of note for this clone: What antigen it recognizes has not been identified. No clone much larger than this one lies a single base away; base qualities are absent.

Results and caveats for the whole study, not just this receptor: Clinical and demographic metadata were provided uncurated, with the amount varying by source and participant.

The CDR3 spans 16 residues, from the cysteine through the phenylalanine. Here the CDR3 DNA is all that survives: 48 bases in frame from base 1. Compared with germline, V lacks 6 bases and J lacks 3 bases; bases without a gene match: 8. From the germline V gene (reference sequence), CDR1 is MNHEY and CDR2 is SMNVEV. The material sequenced was PBMCs or T cells enriched from blood (not recorded which). In this chain, TRBV27 is recombined with TRBJ2-7; 13 bases in between match TRBD2. The receptor was derived from a woman aged 25 to 39 who had been exposed to COVID-19. In nucleotide form, the sequence is TGTGCCAGCAGACGAGGACTAGCGGGAGACCTCTACGAGCAGTACTTC. The encoded protein is CASRRGLAGDLYEQYF.